A selection of T cell receptor beta chains follows, all from one sample in a study of cytomegalovirus exposure and HLA in healthy donors. Only in-frame clones appear in the TCRdb table, and some are missing; sequencing was by immunoSEQ multiplex PCR. This sample has hundreds of thousands of clones, with about 90% found just once. The sequencing sample was made of PBMCs. These receptors originate from a woman in her 30s in good health and CMV-seropositive. The CDR3 runs from the conserved cysteine through the conserved F or W. A D gene is named only where the DNA matches it firmly. Size tells how often a clone was seen (once, few, many) or the class of an expanded clone, and some rows leave it out.

j_call	v_call	d_call	clone_size	cdr3_aa	cdr3_nt
TRBJ1-5	TRBV19	-	-	CASSISLNQPQHF	TGTGCCAGTAGTATATCCCTTAATCAGCCCCAGCATTTT
TRBJ2-1	TRBV27	-	-	CASRLTERAYNEQFF	TGTGCCAGCAGGCTAACCGAGCGGGCTTACAATGAGCAGTTCTTC
TRBJ1-4	TRBV19	-	-	CASSIVAPGYNEKLFF	TGTGCCAGTAGTATAGTGGCCCCAGGGTATAATGAAAAACTGTTTTTT
TRBJ1-2	TRBV11-2	TRBD1	few	CASSSDRGAYGYTF	TGTGCCAGCAGCTCTGACAGGGGAGCATACGGCTACACCTTC
TRBJ2-3	TRBV10-3	-	-	CAISPGGVDTQYF	TGTGCCATCAGTCCCGGTGGTGTAGATACGCAGTATTTT
TRBJ1-4	TRBV6-5	-	-	CASSYSRGANEKLFF	TGTGCCAGCAGTTACTCCCGGGGGGCGAATGAAAAACTGTTTTTT
TRBJ2-7	TRBV14	TRBD2	-	CASSHPPGLAGGRSYEQYF	TGTGCCAGCAGCCACCCTCCGGGACTAGCGGGAGGACGCTCCTACGAGCAGTACTTC
TRBJ2-7	TRBV11-2	-	-	CASSLGPGIYEQYF	TGTGCCAGCAGCTTAGGGCCAGGAATCTACGAGCAGTACTTC
TRBJ1-3	TRBV7-8	-	once	CASSLGGYGNTIYF	TGTGCCAGCAGCTTAGGAGGGTACGGAAACACCATATATTTT
TRBJ1-1	TRBV18	TRBD1	-	CASSDGTGVNTEAFF	TGTGCCAGCTCAGACGGGACAGGGGTGAACACTGAAGCTTTCTTT
TRBJ2-2	TRBV9	-	-	CASSVDYNTGELFF	TGTGCCAGCAGCGTAGACTACAACACCGGGGAGCTGTTTTTT
TRBJ2-3	TRBV5-3	-	-	CARRPPWGGRDTQYF	TGTGCCAGAAGACCCCCTTGGGGAGGTCGAGATACGCAGTATTTT
TRBJ2-3	TRBV5-1	TRBD2	-	CASSLRLAGADTQYF	TGCGCCAGCAGCTTACGACTAGCGGGAGCAGATACGCAGTATTTT
TRBJ2-5	TRBV25-1	TRBD2	-	CASSEFFLAGDQETQYF	TGTGCCAGCAGTGAATTCTTCCTAGCGGGGGATCAAGAGACCCAGTACTTC
TRBJ1-1	TRBV6-5	TRBD1	-	CASSYTGVTEAFF	TGTGCCAGCAGTTATACAGGGGTGACTGAAGCTTTCTTT